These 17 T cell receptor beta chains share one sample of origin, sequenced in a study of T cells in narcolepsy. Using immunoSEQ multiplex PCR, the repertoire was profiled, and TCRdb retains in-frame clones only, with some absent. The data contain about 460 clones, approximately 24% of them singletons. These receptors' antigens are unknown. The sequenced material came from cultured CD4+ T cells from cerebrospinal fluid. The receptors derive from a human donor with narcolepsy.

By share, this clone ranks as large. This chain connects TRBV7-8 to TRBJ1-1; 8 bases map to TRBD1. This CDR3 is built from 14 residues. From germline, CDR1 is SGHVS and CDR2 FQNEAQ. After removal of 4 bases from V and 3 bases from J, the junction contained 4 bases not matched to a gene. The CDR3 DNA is TGTGCCAGCAGCTACCAGACAGGGGACACTGAAGCTTTCTTT. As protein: CASSYQTGDTEAFF.

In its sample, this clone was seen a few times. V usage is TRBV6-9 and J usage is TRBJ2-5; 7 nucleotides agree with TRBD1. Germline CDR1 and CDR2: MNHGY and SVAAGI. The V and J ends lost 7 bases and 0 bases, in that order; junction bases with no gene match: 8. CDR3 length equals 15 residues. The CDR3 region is CASTRTGGNQETQYF. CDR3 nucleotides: TGTGCCAGCACAAGGACAGGAGGAAACCAAGAGACCCAGTACTTC.

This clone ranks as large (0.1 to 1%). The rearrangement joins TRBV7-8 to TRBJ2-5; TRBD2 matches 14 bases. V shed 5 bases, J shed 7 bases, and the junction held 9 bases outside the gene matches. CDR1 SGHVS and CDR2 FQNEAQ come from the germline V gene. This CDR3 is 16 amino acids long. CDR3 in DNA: TGTGCCAGCAGCACCGGGACTAGCGGGGGCCTCCGGACCCAGTACTTC. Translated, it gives CASSTGTSGGLRTQYF.

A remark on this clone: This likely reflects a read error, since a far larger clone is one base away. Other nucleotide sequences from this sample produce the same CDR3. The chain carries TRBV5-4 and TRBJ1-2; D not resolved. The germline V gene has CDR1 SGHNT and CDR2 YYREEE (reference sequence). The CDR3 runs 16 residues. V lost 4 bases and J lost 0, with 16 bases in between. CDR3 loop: CASSQDLGESNYGYTF. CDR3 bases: TGTGCCAGCAGCCAAGATCTGGGAGAATCTAACTATGGCTACACCTTC.

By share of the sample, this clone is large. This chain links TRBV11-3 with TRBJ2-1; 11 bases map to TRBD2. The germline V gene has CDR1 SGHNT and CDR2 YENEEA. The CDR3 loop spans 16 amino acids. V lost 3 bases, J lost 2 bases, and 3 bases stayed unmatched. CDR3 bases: TGTGCCAGCAGCTTCCTAGCGGGGGGAACCTACAATGAGCAGTTCTTC. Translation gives CASSFLAGGTYNEQFF.

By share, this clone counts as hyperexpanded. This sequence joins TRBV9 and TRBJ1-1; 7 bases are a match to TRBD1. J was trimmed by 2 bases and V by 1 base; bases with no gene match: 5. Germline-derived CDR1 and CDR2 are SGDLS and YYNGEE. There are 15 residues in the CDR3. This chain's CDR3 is CASSVTGDSNTEAFF. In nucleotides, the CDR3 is TGTGCCAGCAGCGTAACAGGGGATTCTAACACTGAAGCTTTCTTT.

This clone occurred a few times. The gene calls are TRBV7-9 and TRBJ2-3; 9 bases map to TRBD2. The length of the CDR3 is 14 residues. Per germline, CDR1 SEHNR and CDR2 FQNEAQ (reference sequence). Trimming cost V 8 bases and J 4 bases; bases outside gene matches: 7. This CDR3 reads CASALAGIADTQYF. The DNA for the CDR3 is TGTGCCAGCGCGCTAGCGGGGATAGCAGATACGCAGTATTTT.

In DNA, the CDR3 is TGTGCCAGCAGCCAAAACCAGAAGGGTTGGCAGTACTTC. Translation gives CASSQNQKGWQYF. The genes are TRBV6-5 and TRBJ2-7, with D unresolved. The V and J ends lost 6 bases and 9 bases respectively, with 18 bases between them. In germline, CDR1 is MNHEY, CDR2 SVGAGI. The length of the CDR3 is 13 residues.

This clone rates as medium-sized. Written as DNA, the CDR3 is TGCGCCAGCAGCTCCGGGGGTTTCGACACAGATACGCAGTATTTT. It encodes CASSSGGFDTDTQYF. The chain is built from TRBV5-1 and TRBJ2-3; a possible D gene is TRBD2 (6 bases). Germline V gene sequence: CDR1 SGHRS, CDR2 YFSETQ. This CDR3 spans 15 amino acids. The V end was cut by 3 bases, the J end by 2 bases, with 13 bases between.

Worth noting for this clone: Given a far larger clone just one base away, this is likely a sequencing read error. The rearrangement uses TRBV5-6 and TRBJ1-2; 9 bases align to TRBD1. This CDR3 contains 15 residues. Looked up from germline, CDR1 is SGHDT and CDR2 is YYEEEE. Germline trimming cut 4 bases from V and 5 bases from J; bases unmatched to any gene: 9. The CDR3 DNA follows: TGTGCCAGCAGCCCCTGGACAGGGGCGAATTATGGCTACACCTTC. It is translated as CASSPWTGANYGYTF.

CDR3: CASSQEGWMHYF. CDR3 sequence (DNA): TGTGCCAGCAGCCAAGAAGGGTGGATGCACTACTTC. This chain uses TRBV4-2 with TRBJ2-7; no clear D. CDR3 size: 12 residues. V lost 0 bases, J lost 13 bases, and 13 bases lay in between. Germline V CDR1 and CDR2: LGHNA, YNFKEQ.

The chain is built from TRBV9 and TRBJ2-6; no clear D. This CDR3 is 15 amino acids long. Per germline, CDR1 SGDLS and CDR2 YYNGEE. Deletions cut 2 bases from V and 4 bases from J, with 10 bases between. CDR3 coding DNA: TGTGCCAGCAGCGTGGGCAGCCTGGGGGCCAACGTCCTGACTTTC. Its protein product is CASSVGSLGANVLTF.

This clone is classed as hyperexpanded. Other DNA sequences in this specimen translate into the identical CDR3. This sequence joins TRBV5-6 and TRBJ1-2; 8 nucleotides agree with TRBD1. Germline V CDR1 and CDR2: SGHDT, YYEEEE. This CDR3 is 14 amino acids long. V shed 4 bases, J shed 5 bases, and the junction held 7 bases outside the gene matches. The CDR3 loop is CASSVGQATYGYTF. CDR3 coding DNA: TGTGCCAGCAGCGTGGGACAGGCAACGTATGGCTACACCTTC. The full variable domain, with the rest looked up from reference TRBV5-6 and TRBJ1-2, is DAGVTQSPTHLIKTRGQQVTLRCSPKSGHDTVSWYQQALGQGPQFIFQYYEEEERQRGNFPDRFSGHQFPNYSSELNVNALLLGDSALYLCASSVGQATYGYTFGSGTRLTVV.

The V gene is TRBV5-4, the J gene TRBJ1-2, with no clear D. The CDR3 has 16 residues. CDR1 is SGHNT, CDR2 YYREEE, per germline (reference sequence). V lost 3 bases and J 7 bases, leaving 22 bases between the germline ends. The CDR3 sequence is CASSSYPDVMAAGYTF. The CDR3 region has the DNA TGTGCCAGCAGCTCGTATCCTGACGTTATGGCTGCTGGCTACACCTTC.

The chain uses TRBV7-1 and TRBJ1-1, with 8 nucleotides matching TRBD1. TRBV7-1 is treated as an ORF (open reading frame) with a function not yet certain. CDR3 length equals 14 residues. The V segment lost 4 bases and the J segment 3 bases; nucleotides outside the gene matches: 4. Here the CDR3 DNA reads TGTGCCAGCAGCTACCAGACAGGGGACACTGAAGCTTTCTTT. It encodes CASSYQTGDTEAFF.

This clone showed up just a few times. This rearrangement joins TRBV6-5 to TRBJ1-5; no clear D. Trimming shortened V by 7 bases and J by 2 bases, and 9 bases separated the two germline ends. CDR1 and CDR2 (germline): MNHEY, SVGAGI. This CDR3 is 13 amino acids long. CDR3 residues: CASIRVGNQPQHF. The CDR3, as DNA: TGTGCCAGCATTCGGGTTGGCAATCAGCCCCAGCATTTT.

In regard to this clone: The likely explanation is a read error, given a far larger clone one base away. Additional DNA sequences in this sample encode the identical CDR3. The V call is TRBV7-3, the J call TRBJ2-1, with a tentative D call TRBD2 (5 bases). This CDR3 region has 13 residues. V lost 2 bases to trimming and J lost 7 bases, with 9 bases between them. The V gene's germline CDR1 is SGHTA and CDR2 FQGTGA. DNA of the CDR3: TGTGCCAGCAGCTTAGCCCCGGGGAATGAGCAGTTCTTC. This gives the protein CASSLAPGNEQFF.